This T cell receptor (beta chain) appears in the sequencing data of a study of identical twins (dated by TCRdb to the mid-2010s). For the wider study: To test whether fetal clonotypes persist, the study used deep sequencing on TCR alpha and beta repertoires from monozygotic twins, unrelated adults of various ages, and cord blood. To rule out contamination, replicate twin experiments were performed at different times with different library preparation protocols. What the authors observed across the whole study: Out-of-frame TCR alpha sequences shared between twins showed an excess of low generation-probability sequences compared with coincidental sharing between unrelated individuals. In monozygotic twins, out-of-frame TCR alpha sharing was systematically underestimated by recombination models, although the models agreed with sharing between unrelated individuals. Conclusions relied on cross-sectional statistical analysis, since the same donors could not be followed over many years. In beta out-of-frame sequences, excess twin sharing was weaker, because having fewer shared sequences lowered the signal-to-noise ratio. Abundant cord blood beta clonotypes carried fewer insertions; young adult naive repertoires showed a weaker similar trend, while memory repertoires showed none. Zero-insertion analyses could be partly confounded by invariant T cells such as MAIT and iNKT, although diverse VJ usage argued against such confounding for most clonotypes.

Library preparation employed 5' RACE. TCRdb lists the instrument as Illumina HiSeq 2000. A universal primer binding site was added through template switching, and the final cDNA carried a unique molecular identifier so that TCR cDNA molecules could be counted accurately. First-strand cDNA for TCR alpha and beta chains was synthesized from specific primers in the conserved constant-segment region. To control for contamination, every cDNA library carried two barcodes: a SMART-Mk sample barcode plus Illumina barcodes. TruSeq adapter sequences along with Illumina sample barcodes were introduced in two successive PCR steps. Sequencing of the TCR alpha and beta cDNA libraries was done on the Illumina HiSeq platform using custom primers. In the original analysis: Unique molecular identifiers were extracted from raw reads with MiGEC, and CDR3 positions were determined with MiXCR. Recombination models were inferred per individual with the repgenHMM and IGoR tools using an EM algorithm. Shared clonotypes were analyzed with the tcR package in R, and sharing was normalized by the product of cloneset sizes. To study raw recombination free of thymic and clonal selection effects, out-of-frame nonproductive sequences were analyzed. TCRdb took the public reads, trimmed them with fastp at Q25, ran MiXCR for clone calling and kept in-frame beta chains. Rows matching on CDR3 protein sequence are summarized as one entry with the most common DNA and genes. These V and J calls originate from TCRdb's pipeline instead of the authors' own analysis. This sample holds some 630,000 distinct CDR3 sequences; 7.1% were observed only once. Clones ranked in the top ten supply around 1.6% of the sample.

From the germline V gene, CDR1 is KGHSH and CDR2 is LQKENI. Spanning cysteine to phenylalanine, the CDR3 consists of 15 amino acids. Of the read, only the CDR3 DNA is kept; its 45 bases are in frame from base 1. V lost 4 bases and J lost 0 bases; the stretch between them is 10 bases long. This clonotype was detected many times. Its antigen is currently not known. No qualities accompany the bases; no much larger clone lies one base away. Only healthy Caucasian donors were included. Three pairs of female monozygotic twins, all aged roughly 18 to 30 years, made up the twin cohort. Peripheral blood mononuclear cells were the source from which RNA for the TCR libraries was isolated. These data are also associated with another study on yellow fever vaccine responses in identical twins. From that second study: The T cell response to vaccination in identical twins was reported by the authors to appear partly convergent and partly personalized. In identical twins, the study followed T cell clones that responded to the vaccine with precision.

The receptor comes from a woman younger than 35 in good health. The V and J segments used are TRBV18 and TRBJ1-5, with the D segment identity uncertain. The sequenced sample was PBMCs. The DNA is TGTGCCAGCTCACAGGTTGGGAATAGCAATCAGCCCCAGCATTTT. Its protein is CASSQVGNSNQPQHF.